Listed here are 3 T cell receptor beta chains from one sample, sequenced in a study of blood T cells in healthy people across ages. A J-beta primer mix and a sample-barcoded 5' primer were used in a second PCR of about 7 to 12 cycles. TCRdb recomputed calls from the 5' RACE reads with MiXCR, one row per CDR3 protein. Among about 780,000 distinct CDR3 sequences listed, 20% to 30% were seen once. These data were also filed under a second study, of T cells of mothers and their children.

The sequenced sample consisted of blood. These receptors were obtained from a boy aged 5-17 years in good health.

The chain has TRBV3-1 and TRBJ1-4; no definite D call. The CDR3 is 17 amino acids. Trimming removed 0 bases at V and 8 bases at J, with 19 bases between. In germline, CDR1 is LGHDT, CDR2 YNNKEL (reference sequence). This CDR3 reads CASSQDGEDPAREKLFF. CDR3 nucleotides: TGTGCCAGCAGCCAAGATGGGGAGGACCCTGCCCGGGAAAAACTGTTTTTT.

Only a few counts were recorded for this clonotype. The CDR3 sequence is CSVEGRWSSYNEQFF. For the CDR3, the DNA is TGCAGCGTTGAGGGGCGCTGGAGCTCCTACAATGAGCAGTTCTTC. The chain couples TRBV29-1 to TRBJ2-1; tentatively, D is TRBD1 (5 bases). CDR1 is SQVTM, CDR2 ANQGSEA, per germline. The CDR3 extends over 15 amino acids. Trimming removed 3 bases at V and 0 bases at J, with 12 bases between.

This clonotype turned up a few times. The gene calls are TRBV4-1 and TRBJ2-1; tentatively, D is TRBD2 (7 bases). Germline V gives CDR1 MGHRA, CDR2 YSYEKL. The CDR3 sequence is 14 residues long. Trimming left V 1 base short and J 6 bases short, with 10 bases between. This chain's CDR3 is CASSQAGGVNEQFF. CDR3 nucleotide sequence: TGCGCCAGCAGCCAAGCGGGGGGCGTCAATGAGCAGTTCTTC.